Listed below are T cell receptor beta chains from one sample, sequenced in a study of technical replicates of blood from several donors. The protocol was immunoSEQ multiplex PCR, while the TCRdb copy is restricted to in-frame clones and leaves out a portion. The data contain tens of thousands of clones, about 95% of them singletons. Source material: PBMCs. Source of these receptors: a human donor in good health. Some clones in this sample may be carry-over from other donors' samples. Each CDR3 is given without its conserved first and last residue. D genes are given only for firm matches. Some rows have no size entry. The others give once, few or many, or a class for an expanded clone.

-	TRBV1	TRBJ1-3	-	TSSQDLQKIGAVYTIY
-	TRBV7-6	TRBJ2-7	-	ASSLSYSSYEQY
-	TRBV25-1	TRBJ2-7	-	ASREYGGLDEQY
-	TRBV6-5	TRBJ2-2	-	ASSYSSGLRTGELF
TRBD1	TRBV30	TRBJ1-5	-	AWSPSGQTRGPQH
-	TRBV7-9	TRBJ2-7	-	ASSPTGSYEQY
TRBD2	TRBV7-2	TRBJ2-3	-	ASRTSGRTSTDTQY
-	TRBV2	TRBJ1-3	-	ASGHRGSGNTIY
-	TRBV30	TRBJ1-2	once	AWSVITGRDYGYT
-	TRBV23-1	TRBJ2-7	once	ARSRWSSYEQY
TRBD2	TRBV7-8	TRBJ2-7	-	ASSLAKTSGVSYEQY
TRBD2	TRBV7-3	TRBJ2-1	once	ASSLKPGLADNEQF
TRBD1	TRBV19	TRBJ2-1	-	ASTTGADNEQF
TRBD1	TRBV11-3	TRBJ2-3	-	ASSSGQGADTQY
-	TRBV5-1	TRBJ1-4	-	ASSSEGGANEKLF
-	TRBV12-5	TRBJ2-3	-	ASGPRLDTQY
-	TRBV25-1	TRBJ2-7	-	ASSEAGYSPYEQY
TRBD1	TRBV23-1	TRBJ2-3	-	ASSQSGQEGDTQY
-	TRBV29-1	TRBJ2-6	-	SPNLQGPGANVLT
TRBD2	TRBV7-9	TRBJ2-1	-	ASSLALAGGHEQF
TRBD1	TRBV5-1	TRBJ2-5	-	ASSLYGTEKETQY
-	TRBV7-8	TRBJ2-7	-	ASSRSREQY
-	TRBV11-2	TRBJ1-2	-	ASSPGHANYGYT
TRBD2	TRBV6-4	TRBJ2-1	once	ASTEAQDGTSGTNEQF
-	TRBV6-1	TRBJ1-2	-	ASEQFYGYT
-	TRBV7-8	TRBJ2-7	-	ASSLLRTEAYEQY
-	TRBV7-3	TRBJ2-1	-	ASSLTPGAGTNEQF
-	TRBV5-5	TRBJ1-5	-	ASSLLQGGQPQH